Given below is one T cell receptor beta chain in context. The specificity of this receptor is unknown. It has no much larger one-base neighbor in the sample; base qualities were not kept. This sample was taken from a study of naive and memory T cell subsets listed by TCRdb under 2017. The study in broad terms: The study applied an open-source, UMI-based TCR alpha and beta sequencing pipeline to sorted naive and memory peripheral blood T cell subsets. IgG serology results and the functional CMV T cell responses were in complete agreement. RNA was DNase-treated and reverse transcribed with TCR constant-region primers, mostly using SuperScript III. What the authors observed across the whole study: Single alpha or beta chain sequences, rather than paired alpha/beta receptors, were used to define clonotypes. A few larger clonotypes were found in naive repertoires, especially CD8, and these larger clonotypes were possibly memory cells re-expressing CD45RA. TCR abundance followed a power law with an exponent that was different for naive and memory subsets but consistent across the three individuals. RNA-based TCR counts may be influenced by expression changes linked to T cell activation and differentiation. The repertoire findings for the naive and memory subsets could not be validated, as no ground truth was available. Following error correction, more than 85% of naive TCR sequences occurred only once, which made naive abundance distributions much steeper than those of memory subsets. In both CD4 and CD8 cells, going from naive through CM, EM and EMRA, the Gini index went up while Shannon and inverse Simpson diversity went down.

The library was made by UMI-ligation and nested PCR. An equimolar mix of two oligonucleotides covering both TRBC1 and TRBC2 was used as the beta constant-region primer. Four rounds of PCR, combining the SP2 primer with nested alpha and beta constant-region primers, were used to amplify the ligated cDNA. T4 RNA ligase 1 ligated a single-stranded oligonucleotide carrying the SP2 primer and a 12-nucleotide UMI to the cDNA 3' end. The ligation reaction was incubated at 16°C for about 20-25 hours. PCR2 was typically run as a SYBR Green qPCR and stopped at a predetermined threshold to prevent over-amplification. All purifications after the first were performed with Agencourt AMPure XP magnetic beads. Libraries were quantified by Qubit and checked on a TapeStation, where a main peak was expected near 650 bp. The pooled libraries were sequenced on an Illumina MiSeq using v2 2x251 paired-end kits, which usually yielded roughly 0.85-2.2 million reads per sample. Each sample was pooled at 4 nM, and about 4.5-7.5% PhiX was included to help cluster recognition. As for how the authors treated the data: V and J genes were assigned to Demultiplexor-processed FASTQ reads by Decombinator through tag matching, with a single base-pair mismatch being allowed. Collapsinator relied on UMIs to fix sequencing errors as well as frequency errors caused by PCR heterogeneity. TCRs were translated and CDR3s were extracted from the conserved cysteine to the FGXG phenylalanine by CDR3Translator, with non-productive sequences being flagged. Repertoires were subsampled to equal numbers of UMI-defined TCRs before Gini, Shannon entropy and inverse Simpson indices were calculated. Clonotype abundance distributions were fitted to a power law by maximum likelihood within the linear range. For one naive CD8 sample, the pipeline and MIGEC produced similar UMI counts, unique TCR numbers and clonal distributions. In one analysis, naive TCRs also found in any memory subset of the same donor were removed from the naive repertoire. A set of 7,322 CMV-associated CDR3 sequences, compiled from VDJdb and a published dataset, was used to search the repertoires. TCRdb trimmed the raw reads at Q25, called clones with MiXCR and kept productive beta chains. Under each unique CDR3 protein, matching rows form one entry showing the most common genes and DNA. The V and J calls here are based on TCRdb, not the publication. This sample holds about 90,000 distinct CDR3 sequences; roughly 10% were observed only once. The ten largest account for more than 0.13% of the sample.

Separate amplification of TCR alpha and beta chain libraries was performed from the second PCR step onward. CMV status of each donor was established by measuring IFNgamma production from CD4+ T cells after fresh PBMCs were stimulated overnight with CMV viral lysate. Miltenyi beads were used first to positively select CD4 T cells, and CD8 T cells were then positively selected from the CD4-negative fraction. Cells were stained for CD3, CD4, CD8, CD45RA, CD27 and a live/dead dye and were sorted on a BD Aria II into four subsets based on CD45RA and CD27. A few healthy volunteers provided blood, and the blood of each volunteer was split into CD4 and CD8 T cells and then into four differentiation subsets. About 0.11 L of peripheral blood was taken from each donor, and PBMC were separated by density-gradient centrifugation on Ficoll-Paque PLUS. After sorting, cells were lysed in RLT buffer, RNA was extracted using a Qiagen RNeasy kit, and the extracted RNA was stored at -80 degrees C.

The sequence was obtained from a human donor in good health. Sequencing was done on a sample of naive CD4+ T cells from blood. Read against the paper, the sample's cell subset or site label means: naive T cells, CD45RA high CD27+.

The DNA is as follows: TGCAGTGCTAGGGTAGGGGGTTTTGGACAGCCCCAGCATTTT. This is translated as CSARVGGFGQPQHF. Rearrangement joined TRBV20-1 to TRBJ1-5; the D gene is perhaps TRBD1, from 6 matching bases. Sequences DFQATT (CDR1) and SNEGSKA (CDR2) are obtained from the germline V gene (reference sequence). The CDR3 spans 14 residues, from the cysteine through the phenylalanine. The entry retains the CDR3 DNA only, 42 bases that are in frame from base 1. V and J lose 3 bases and 7 bases, and a span of 16 bases separates them.